This T cell receptor beta chain was found in a study of technical replicates of blood from a handful of donors. The table came from immunoSEQ multiplex PCR; TCRdb's copy has only in-frame clones and leaves some out. Of some 80,000 clones detected, around nine tenths appear once; the ten largest clones hold approximately 0.25%. V shed 5 bases and J 8 bases; nucleotides not matched to a gene: 9. CDR1 SGHTS and CDR2 YDEGEE come from the germline V gene. The CDR3 runs to 14 residues. What was sequenced was T cells isolated from PBMCs. The chain couples TRBV5-8 to TRBJ1-2, with TRBD1 matching over 10 bases. This clonotype originated in a human donor in good health. The CDR3 bases are TGTGCCAGCAGTGGGACAGGGGCCACCTTCGGCTACACCTTC. It yields the protein CASSGTGATFGYTF.